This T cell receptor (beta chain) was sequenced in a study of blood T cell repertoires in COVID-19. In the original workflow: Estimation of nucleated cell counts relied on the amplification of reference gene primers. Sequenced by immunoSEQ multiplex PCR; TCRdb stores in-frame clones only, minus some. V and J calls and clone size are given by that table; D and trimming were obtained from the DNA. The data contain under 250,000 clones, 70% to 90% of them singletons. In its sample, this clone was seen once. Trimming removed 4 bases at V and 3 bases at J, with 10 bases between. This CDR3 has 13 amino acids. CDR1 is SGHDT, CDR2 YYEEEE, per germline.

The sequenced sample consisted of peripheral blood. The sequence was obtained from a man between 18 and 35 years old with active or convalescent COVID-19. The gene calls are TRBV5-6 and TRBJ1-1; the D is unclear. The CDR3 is CASSRSGYTEAFF. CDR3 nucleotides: TGTGCCAGCAGCCGTTCGGGTTACACTGAAGCTTTCTTT.